Reported below is one T cell receptor beta chain. Its specificity is not known. The data were taken from a study of T cell responses to AZD1222 COVID-19 vaccine. This CDR3 has 18 residues. V lost 3 bases and J 3 bases, leaving 20 bases between the germline ends. Germline values: CDR1 KGHSH, CDR2 LQKENI. Overall study results and limits: Per reports, nearly half of all spike-specific TCRs target regions that are unmutated in variants. Two doses of AZD1222 preceded a rise in Spike-specific TCR breadth and depth. Mapped onto spike, vaccine-associated CD4 TCRs spanned it and were dominant at 160-218 and 743-854. There were mostly white British donors and more females than males, and clonal diversity was possibly underestimated.

Profiling relied on immunoSEQ multiplex PCR, and the TCRdb table lists in-frame clones only, not all of them. Of about 90,000 clones listed, 90% to 95% are singletons. The source material was peripheral blood, sampled on day 0 of MenACWY control vaccination. This TCR was sampled from an adult in good health. The genes are TRBV18 and TRBJ2-2; D possibly uses TRBD1 or TRBD2 (6 bases each). In DNA form, the CDR3 reads TGTGCCAGCTCACCTGTGCAGGTCGGGGGCGCGGACACCGGGGAGCTGTTTTTT. Residues: CASSPVQVGGADTGELFF.